Each of the 18 T cell receptor beta chains below was sequenced from the same sample in a study of OX40 agonist ivuxolimab in advanced cancers. The method was immunoSEQ multiplex PCR; TCRdb's version includes in-frame clones alone and lacks a portion of them. Of about 50,000 clones detected, approximately 80% appear once; the ten largest clones hold roughly 3.9%. The sample here was CD4+ or CD8+ T cells sorted from blood, taken in a trial of the OX40 agonist ivuxolimab. Source of these receptors: an adult with an advanced solid tumor such as melanoma, head and neck, liver or kidney cancer.

This clone occurred once. The rearrangement uses TRBV6-5 and TRBJ1-1; no reliable D call. The CDR3 runs to 12 residues. V was trimmed by 7 bases and J by 0 bases, leaving 6 bases between them. Germline assignment: CDR1 MNHEY and CDR2 SVGAGI. For the CDR3, the DNA is TGTGCCAGCACGAAGCTGAACACTGAAGCTTTCTTT. It specifies CASTKLNTEAFF.

The chain employs TRBV5-1 and TRBJ2-1, with a possible D match to TRBD2 (6 bases). V was pared by 0 bases and J by 8 bases, with 12 bases between. This CDR3 spans 14 amino acids. The germline CDR1 and CDR2 sequences are SGHRS and YFSETQ. CDR3: CASSLAGVVDEQFF. CDR3 coding DNA: TGCGCCAGCAGCTTGGCGGGAGTGGTCGATGAGCAGTTCTTC.

The count of this clone is one. The rearrangement links TRBV7-9 to TRBJ1-2; D might be TRBD1 (6 bases). The CDR3 is 15 amino acids. Trimming stripped 0 bases from V and 9 bases from J, with 17 bases between. Germline assignment: CDR1 SEHNR and CDR2 FQNEAQ (reference sequence). For the CDR3, the DNA is TGTGCCAGCAGCTTAGCGTCGTGGGGGGGGCTACGCTACACCTTC. Translated: CASSLASWGGLRYTF.

The CDR3 region has the DNA TGTGCCAGCAGCGTAGCCGGCTCTGGGGCCAACGTCCTGACTTTC. It is translated as CASSVAGSGANVLTF. This chain joins TRBV9 and TRBJ2-6; D not resolved. Germline CDR1 SGDLS, CDR2 YYNGEE. Trimming stripped 0 bases from V and 0 bases from J, with 4 bases between. The CDR3 runs to 15 residues.

The chain carries TRBV7-2 and TRBJ1-1, with D tentatively TRBD1 (5 bases). CDR3 length: 13 residues. Trimming shortened V by 4 bases and J by 4 bases, and 10 bases separated the two germline ends. Germline CDR1 and CDR2: SGHTA and FQGNSA. CDR3 DNA: TGTGCCAGCAGCTGGGGGGGGTTCACTGAAGCTTTCTTT. Amino acid sequence: CASSWGGFTEAFF.

V and J are TRBV5-4 and TRBJ2-4; D is unresolved. The ends were cut back, 3 bases at V and 2 bases at J, with 6 bases in the middle. Germline CDR1 reads SGHNT; CDR2 reads YYREEE (reference sequence). This CDR3 spans 13 amino acids. As DNA, the CDR3 is TGTGCCAGCAGCTCCCAGACCAAAAACATTCAGTACTTC. Translating it yields CASSSQTKNIQYF.

V gene TRBV5-1 combines with J gene TRBJ2-3, with TRBD1 identical over 11 bases. The germline V gene has CDR1 SGHRS and CDR2 YFSETQ. The CDR3 contains 16 residues. V was clipped by 3 bases and J by 7 bases; unmatched bases: 10. CDR3 residues: CASSSRTGGEIYTQYF. The CDR3 coding sequence is TGCGCCAGCAGCTCGCGGACAGGGGGCGAAATCTATACGCAGTATTTT.

The V and J genes are TRBV5-1 and TRBJ2-2; D possibly corresponds to TRBD2 (6 bases). The CDR3 is 16 residues long. Trimming took off 4 bases at V and 0 bases at J, with 13 bases between the two ends. Germline CDR1 SGHRS, CDR2 YFSETQ. The CDR3 DNA reads TGCGCCAGCAGCCTGCGGGTAGCGGCGAACACCGGGGAGCTGTTTTTT. Amino acids: CASSLRVAANTGELFF.

Regarding this clone: Other nucleotide sequences from this sample produce the same CDR3. This chain connects TRBV7-8 to TRBJ2-6; the D gene is possibly TRBD1 (6 bases). This CDR3 comprises 16 residues. The ends were cut back, 5 bases at V and 2 bases at J, with 13 bases in the middle. Germline CDR1 and CDR2: SGHVS and FQNEAQ. The CDR3 is CASSGRGKAGANVLTF. The CDR3 nucleotides read TGTGCCAGCAGCGGTAGGGGGAAGGCTGGGGCCAACGTCCTGACTTTC.

V gene TRBV7-8 combines with J gene TRBJ1-2, with TRBD1 matching over 9 bases. The V gene's germline CDR1 is SGHVS and CDR2 FQNEAQ. Trimming cost V 6 bases and J 1 base; bases outside gene matches: 6. The CDR3 loop spans 15 amino acids. The CDR3 bases are TGTGCCAGCAGAGGTGACAGGGGGGTTAACTATGGCTACACCTTC. It encodes CASRGDRGVNYGYTF. Combining the CDR3 with reference TRBV7-8 and TRBJ1-2 gives the whole variable domain GAGVSQSPRYKVAKRGQDVALRCDPISGHVSLFWYQQALGQGPEFLTYFQNEAQLDKSGLPSDRFFAERPEGSVSTLKIQRTQQEDSAVYLCASRGDRGVNYGYTFGSGTRLTVV.

The chain employs TRBV5-5 and TRBJ2-3, with 13 nucleotides matching TRBD2. The trim removed 4 bases at V and 2 bases at J, leaving 7 bases unmatched. CDR1 and CDR2 from the germline V gene are SGHKS and YYEKEE (reference sequence). This CDR3 comprises 17 residues. CDR3 protein: CASSHGTSGVNTDTQYF. CDR3 DNA: TGTGCCAGCAGCCACGGGACTAGCGGGGTAAACACAGATACGCAGTATTTT.

This clone came up a few times. The gene calls are TRBV7-2 and TRBJ2-3; D remains unclear. The CDR3 spans 12 residues. Germline V CDR1 and CDR2: SGHTA, FQGNSA. V was shortened by 5 bases and J by 2 bases, with 5 bases between the two germline ends. CDR3 loop: CASSRSTDTQYF. The CDR3 region has the DNA TGTGCCAGCAGCCGGTCCACAGATACGCAGTATTTT.

This chain connects TRBV28 to TRBJ2-6; unclear D gene. With 9 bases removed from V and 0 bases from J, the gap between germline ends came to 9 bases. CDR3 length equals 14 residues. Looked up from germline, CDR1 is MDHEN and CDR2 is SYDVKM. The CDR3 loop is CASIQSSGANVLTF. The DNA of the CDR3 is TGTGCCAGTATCCAAAGCTCTGGGGCCAACGTCCTGACTTTC.

V gene TRBV5-4 combines with J gene TRBJ2-1; either TRBD1 or TRBD2 may fit D (6 bases each). Germline V gene sequence: CDR1 SGHNT, CDR2 YYREEE (reference sequence). V was shortened by 0 bases and J by 4 bases, with 11 bases between the two germline ends. The CDR3 length is 15 residues. The CDR3 DNA follows: TGTGCCAGCAGCTTGGCCCTAGGGGGGTACAATGAGCAGTTCTTC. Protein sequence: CASSLALGGYNEQFF.

The V gene is TRBV7-2, the J gene TRBJ1-1; a possible D gene is TRBD1 (5 bases). This CDR3 comprises 15 residues. CDR1 SGHTA and CDR2 FQGNSA come from the germline V gene. The V gene lost 3 bases and the J gene lost 4 bases, with 15 bases spanning the gap. The chain's CDR3 is CASSLAEDTLTEAFF. Written as DNA, the CDR3 is TGTGCCAGCAGCTTGGCCGAGGACACCCTCACTGAAGCTTTCTTT. Filled out from reference TRBV7-2 and TRBJ1-1, the complete variable domain reads GAGVSQSPSNKVTEKGKDVELRCDPISGHTALYWYRQSLGQGLEFLIYFQGNSAPDKSGLPSDRFSAERTGGSVSTLTIQRTQQEDSAVYLCASSLAEDTLTEAFFGQGTRLTVV.

CDR3 residues: CASSPFGGNTYEQYF. The CDR3 DNA sequence: TGTGCCAGCTCACCATTTGGGGGGAATACCTACGAGCAGTACTTC. The chain has TRBV18 and TRBJ2-7; tentative D call: TRBD2 (6 bases). The V end lost 2 bases, the J end lost 2 bases, and 13 bases lay between the germline ends. Looked up from germline, CDR1 is KGHSH and CDR2 is LQKENI. CDR3 length: 15 amino acids.

The chain combines TRBV4-1 with TRBJ2-6; D gene unclear. Trimming cost V 1 base and J 0 bases, with 13 bases left between them. Germline CDR1 reads MGHRA; CDR2 reads YSYEKL. The CDR3 sequence is 18 residues long. CDR3 DNA sequence: TGCGCCAGCAGCCAAGGGGTCTTTCTCCGCTCTGGGGCCAACGTCCTGACTTTC. Translation gives CASSQGVFLRSGANVLTF.

The genes are TRBV10-3 and TRBJ1-1; D gene ambiguous. The CDR3 is 15 amino acids. V was shortened by 5 bases and J by 4 bases, with 17 bases between the two germline ends. Germline loops: CDR1 ENHRY, CDR2 SYGVKD. In DNA form, the CDR3 reads TGTGCCATCAGTCGTGGAGAGGGTGTGGTCACTGAAGCTTTCTTT. Protein product: CAISRGEGVVTEAFF.